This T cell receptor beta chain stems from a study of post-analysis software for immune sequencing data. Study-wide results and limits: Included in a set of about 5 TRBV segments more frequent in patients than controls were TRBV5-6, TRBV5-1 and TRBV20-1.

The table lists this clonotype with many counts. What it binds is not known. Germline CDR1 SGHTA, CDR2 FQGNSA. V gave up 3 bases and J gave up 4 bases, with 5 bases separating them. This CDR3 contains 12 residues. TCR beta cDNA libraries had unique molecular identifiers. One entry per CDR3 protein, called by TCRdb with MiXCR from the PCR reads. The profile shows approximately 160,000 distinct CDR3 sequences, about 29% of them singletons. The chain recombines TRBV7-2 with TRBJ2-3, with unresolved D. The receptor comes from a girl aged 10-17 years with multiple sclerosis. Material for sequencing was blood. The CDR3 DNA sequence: TGTGCCAGCAGCTTGACCGCAGATACGCAGTATTTT. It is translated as CASSLTADTQYF.